A selection of T cell receptor beta chains follows, all from one sample in a study of technical replicates of blood from several donors. Only in-frame clones appear in the TCRdb table, and some are missing; sequencing was by immunoSEQ multiplex PCR. The sample gives 100,000 or so clones, 95% of which show up once; 0.21% is in the top ten. The specimen sequenced was T cells isolated from PBMCs. The receptors shown here come from a human donor in good health. The CDR3 runs from the conserved cysteine through the conserved F or W. The order of the fields is CDR3 protein, J gene, V gene, D gene. A D gene is named only where the DNA matches it firmly.

CASTLEVSGNTIYF TRBJ1-3 TRBV28 -
CASSEALQHGYGYTF TRBJ1-2 TRBV6-1 -
CASSQDQSGYTEAFF TRBJ1-1 TRBV14 -
CASIRDRGIDEQYF TRBJ2-7 TRBV28 TRBD1
CASSQEQRGGQNTQYF TRBJ2-3 TRBV4-1 TRBD2
CASSEGVEQYF TRBJ2-7 TRBV27 -
CASSPFGYEQYF TRBJ2-7 TRBV11-3 -
CSVERGGTGELFF TRBJ2-2 TRBV29-1 -
CASRLENVLTF TRBJ2-6 TRBV28 -
CASNPTAATDTQYF TRBJ2-3 TRBV9 -
CASGGQGNYGYTF TRBJ1-2 TRBV27 TRBD1
CASSLDGVAGNTIYF TRBJ1-3 TRBV5-1 -
CASSSQGRSTEAFF TRBJ1-1 TRBV7-9 -
CASSLLAGERVETGELFF TRBJ2-2 TRBV10-1 TRBD2
CASSLGTGADTQYF TRBJ2-3 TRBV5-1 TRBD1
CASSSREGHSYEQYF TRBJ2-7 TRBV11-3 -
CASGGTGGGTEAFF TRBJ1-1 TRBV12-5 TRBD1
CASSSGLAGGQETQYF TRBJ2-5 TRBV5-1 TRBD2